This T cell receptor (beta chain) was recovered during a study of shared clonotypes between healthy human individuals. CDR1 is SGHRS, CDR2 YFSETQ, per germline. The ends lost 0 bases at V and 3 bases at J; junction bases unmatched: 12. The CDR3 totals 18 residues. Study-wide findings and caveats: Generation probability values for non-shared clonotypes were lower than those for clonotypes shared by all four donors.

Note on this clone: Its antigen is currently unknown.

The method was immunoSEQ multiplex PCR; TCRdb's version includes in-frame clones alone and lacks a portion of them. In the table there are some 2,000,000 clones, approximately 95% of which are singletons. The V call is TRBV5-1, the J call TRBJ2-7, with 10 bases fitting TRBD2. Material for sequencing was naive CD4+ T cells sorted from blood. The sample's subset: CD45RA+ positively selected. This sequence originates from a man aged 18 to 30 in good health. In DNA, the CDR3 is TGCGCCAGCAGCTTGGTTAGCGGGAGGAAAGACCTCCACTACGAGCAGTACTTC. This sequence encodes CASSLVSGRKDLHYEQYF.